This T cell receptor (beta chain) was observed in a study of identifying expanded T cells in peripheral blood. Broader study findings: Approximately 1.1 clones differed between technical replicates, versus about 15 and 19 over time.

The table came from immunoSEQ multiplex PCR; TCRdb's copy has only in-frame clones and leaves some out. The table lists some 120,000 clones, more than 75% of them singletons. No infections or other immune events were documented during collection. About this clone: Its antigen is undetermined.

The CDR3 contains 16 residues. CDR1 MNHNS and CDR2 SASEGT come from the germline V gene. The V end lost 2 bases, the J end lost 10 bases, and 18 bases lay between the germline ends. The sequenced sample was blood. This clonotype was sampled from a person between 18 and 75 years old in good health. The chain has TRBV6-1 and TRBJ1-6; the D is unclear. Here the CDR3 DNA reads TGTGCCAGCAGTGAACAACCGCTGAAGAGTGGGTCACCCCTCCACTTT. This codes for CASSEQPLKSGSPLHF.